The clone carrying this T cell receptor beta chain was recorded a few times. The antigen is not known. This entry comes from a study of OX40 agonist ivuxolimab in advanced cancers. On the study more broadly: Checkpoint inhibitors had been given previously to 40% of patients.

There are 13 residues in the CDR3. Germline CDR1 is MNHNY and CDR2 is SVGAGI (reference sequence). Trimming removed 4 bases from V and 4 bases from J; junction bases left unmatched: 4. Study results and limitations: At 0.1 to 3.0 mg/kg, CD4+ and CD8+ blood T cells expanded clonally by week 6.

Measured with immunoSEQ multiplex PCR; TCRdb has only the in-frame clones, and not every one. The sample records roughly 65,000 clones, 90% to 95% being singletons. This clonotype originated in an adult with an advanced solid tumor such as melanoma, head and neck, liver or kidney cancer. The gene calls are TRBV6-6 and TRBJ2-7, with TRBD2 matching 7 bases. This specimen was CD4+ or CD8+ T cells sorted from blood, taken in a trial of the OX40 agonist ivuxolimab. CDR3 in DNA: TGTGCCAGCAGTTGGGGGGGGGAGTACGAGCAGTACTTC. This codes for CASSWGGEYEQYF.